What follows are 14 T cell receptor beta chains derived from one specimen sequenced in a study of shared T cell receptors in the human thymus. Produced via immunoSEQ multiplex PCR; TCRdb's table is partial and in-frame only. The data hold about 710,000 clones, with approximately 87% observed a single time. The same data also went into a second study, on human thymus T cells.

Sequenced input: thymocytes. These receptors were obtained from a boy in the first two years of life with a congenital heart defect.

V gene TRBV7-2 combines with J gene TRBJ2-1; 10 nucleotides agree with TRBD2. Germline V gives CDR1 SGHTA, CDR2 FQGNSA. The CDR3 sequence is 19 residues long. The junction had 16 bases not matched to a gene; V was cut back by 2 bases and J by 6 bases. CDR3: CASSLTPTIIAGGFNEQFF. The CDR3 DNA follows: TGTGCCAGCAGCTTAACTCCTACTATAATAGCGGGAGGTTTCAATGAGCAGTTCTTC.

The V call is TRBV5-1, the J call TRBJ1-2; 8 nucleotides agree with TRBD1. CDR1 is SGHRS, CDR2 YFSETQ, per germline. CDR3 length equals 13 residues. The V segment lost 4 bases and the J segment 7 bases; nucleotides outside the gene matches: 6. CDR3 amino acids: CASSPRQGFGYTF. The CDR3 coding sequence is TGCGCCAGCAGCCCGAGACAGGGGTTTGGCTACACCTTC.

V and J are TRBV14 and TRBJ2-5, with a tentative D call TRBD2 (5 bases). Trimming pared 0 bases from V and 1 base from J, leaving 18 bases between. CDR1 SGHDN and CDR2 FVKESK come from the germline V gene. The CDR3 covers 18 residues. This CDR3 reads CASSQDWPAAGVQETQYF. For the CDR3, the DNA is TGTGCCAGCAGCCAAGATTGGCCGGCCGCGGGCGTCCAAGAGACCCAGTACTTC. Variable domain in full (rest from reference TRBV14 and TRBJ2-5): EAGVTQFPSHSVIEKGQTVTLRCDPISGHDNLYWYRRVMGKEIKFLLHFVKESKQDESGMPNNRFLAERTGGTYSTLKVQPAELEDSGVYFCASSQDWPAAGVQETQYFGPGTRLLVL.

V gene TRBV29-1 combines with J gene TRBJ1-2; a weak D match, TRBD1 (6 bases). The V gene lost 3 bases and the J gene lost 8 bases, with 10 bases spanning the gap. Per the germline V gene, CDR1 is SQVTM and CDR2 is ANQGSEA. CDR3 length equals 11 residues. The CDR3 here is CSVEGTKGYTF. The CDR3 DNA follows: TGCAGCGTTGAGGGGACAAAGGGCTACACCTTC.

The rearrangement joins TRBV13 to TRBJ2-7; D tentatively fits TRBD1 or TRBD2 (7 bases each). V was shortened by 4 bases and J by 3 bases, with 25 bases between the two germline ends. There are 18 residues in the CDR3. Germline V lookup: CDR1 PRHDT, CDR2 FYEKMQ (reference sequence). CDR3 loop: CASSSGGGLAELHYEQYF. The CDR3, as DNA: TGTGCCAGCAGCTCAGGGGGGGGTCTAGCGGAACTACACTACGAGCAGTACTTC.

The rearrangement joins TRBV7-2 to TRBJ2-3, with 11 positions matching TRBD2. The CDR3 has 16 amino acids. V shed 4 bases and J 2 bases; nucleotides not matched to a gene: 5. CDR1 is SGHTA, CDR2 FQGNSA, per germline. In DNA, the CDR3 is TGTGCCAGCAGCTCCAGGACTAGCGGGTCCACAGATACGCAGTATTTT. It specifies CASSSRTSGSTDTQYF.

The rearrangement links TRBV29-1 to TRBJ2-1; 9 positions agree with TRBD2. The V gene's germline CDR1 is SQVTM and CDR2 ANQGSEA. V shed 7 bases and J 15 bases; nucleotides not matched to a gene: 28. The CDR3 extends over 17 amino acids. DNA for the CDR3: TGCAGCGCCACTTCCCGTGGGTGGCGGGAGGGGGGGGACAAGCGGTTCTTC. Protein sequence: CSATSRGWREGGDKRFF.

This rearrangement joins TRBV5-4 to TRBJ1-1; 7 bases line up with TRBD1. The CDR3 sequence is 15 residues long. Losses at the gene ends were 3 bases for V and 6 bases for J; bases not matched to a gene: 11. CDR1 and CDR2 (germline): SGHNT, YYREEE (reference sequence). The CDR3 region has the DNA TGTGCCAGCAGCTCCGACAGGGTGGGGGACCCTGAAGCTTTCTTT. It translates to CASSSDRVGDPEAFF. Full variable domain (remainder filled in from reference TRBV5-4 and TRBJ1-1): ETGVTQSPTHLIKTRGQQVTLRCSSQSGHNTVSWYQQALGQGPQFIFQYYREEENGRGNFPPRFSGLQFPNYSSELNVNALELDDSALYLCASSSDRVGDPEAFFGQGTRLTVV.

The sample holds one count of this clone. The rearrangement joins TRBV18 to TRBJ2-1; the match to TRBD2 covers 11 bases. With 6 bases clipped from V and 7 bases from J, the junction kept 20 bases outside the gene matches. Looked up from germline, CDR1 is KGHSH and CDR2 is LQKENI. The CDR3 loop spans 19 amino acids. CDR3 loop: CASSQAGLAESRLGNEQFF. The CDR3 DNA reads TGTGCCAGCTCCCAAGCGGGACTAGCGGAATCCCGGTTGGGGAATGAGCAGTTCTTC.

The gene calls are TRBV30 and TRBJ2-5; 13 nucleotides match TRBD2. TRBJ2-7 matches the DNA end more closely, so the J call is doubtful. The CDR3 loop spans 20 amino acids. CDR1 and CDR2 (germline): GTSNPN, SVGIG (reference sequence). CDR3: CAWTATAGTSGDWGSYEQYF. DNA of the CDR3: TGTGCCTGGACTGCAACGGCCGGGACTAGCGGGGACTGGGGCTCCTACGAGCAGTACTTC.

This sequence joins TRBV19 and TRBJ2-3; 10 bases align to TRBD2. The CDR3 sequence is 17 residues long. Germline trimming cut 2 bases from V and 2 bases from J; bases unmatched to any gene: 7. Germline values: CDR1 LNHDA, CDR2 SQIVND (reference sequence). CDR3 sequence: CASSITASGSVTDTQYF. The CDR3 DNA follows: TGTGCCAGTAGTATAACGGCTAGCGGGAGTGTCACAGATACGCAGTATTTT. The whole variable domain, remainder taken from reference TRBV19 and TRBJ2-3, is DGGITQSPKYLFRKEGQNVTLSCEQNLNHDAMYWYRQDPGQGLRLIYYSQIVNDFQKGDIAEGYSVSREKKESFPLTVTSAQKNPTAFYLCASSITASGSVTDTQYFGPGTRLTVL.

In its sample, this clone was seen once. The CDR3 region is CASSEAGKGEQYF. Written as DNA, the CDR3 is TGTGCCAGCAGTGAAGCGGGAAAGGGGGAGCAGTACTTC. This chain uses TRBV6-5 with TRBJ2-7, with 7 bases lining up with TRBD2. V was clipped by 5 bases and J by 7 bases; unmatched bases: 8. This CDR3 has 13 amino acids. Germline V gene lookup returns CDR1 MNHEY and CDR2 SVGAGI.

V usage is TRBV10-3 and J usage is TRBJ2-7; no definite D call. CDR3 size: 12 residues. Trimming pared 0 bases from V and 7 bases from J, leaving 7 bases between. CDR1 ENHRY and CDR2 SYGVKD come from the germline V gene. CDR3 bases: TGTGCCATCAGTGAGTCGTCCCTTGAGCAGTACTTC. This codes for CAISESSLEQYF.

V usage is TRBV7-2 and J usage is TRBJ2-6; no firm D call. Trimming took 5 bases from V and 2 from J, leaving 19 bases between them. CDR1 and CDR2 (germline): SGHTA, FQGNSA. The CDR3 is made up of 18 amino acids. The CDR3 bases are TGTGCCAGCAGCGTACCGCCCACGCAGGTGCCTGGGGCCAACGTCCTGACTTTC. Translation: CASSVPPTQVPGANVLTF.